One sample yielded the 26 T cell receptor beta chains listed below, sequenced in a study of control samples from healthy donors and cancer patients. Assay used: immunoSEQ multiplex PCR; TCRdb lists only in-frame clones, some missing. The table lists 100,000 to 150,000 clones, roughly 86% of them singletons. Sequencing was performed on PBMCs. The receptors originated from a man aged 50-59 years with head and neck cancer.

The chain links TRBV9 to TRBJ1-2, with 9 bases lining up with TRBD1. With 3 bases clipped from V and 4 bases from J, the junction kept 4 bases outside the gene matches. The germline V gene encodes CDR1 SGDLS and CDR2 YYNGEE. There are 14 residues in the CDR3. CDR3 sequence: CASSAEGQGYGYTF. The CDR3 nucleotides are TGTGCCAGCAGCGCCGAGGGACAGGGCTATGGCTACACCTTC.

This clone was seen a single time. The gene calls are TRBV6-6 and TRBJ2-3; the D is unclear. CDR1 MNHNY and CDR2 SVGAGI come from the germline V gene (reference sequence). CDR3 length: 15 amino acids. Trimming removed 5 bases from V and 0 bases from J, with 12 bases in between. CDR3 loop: CASSNDFRSTDTQYF. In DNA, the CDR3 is TGTGCCAGCAGTAACGACTTTAGAAGCACAGATACGCAGTATTTT.

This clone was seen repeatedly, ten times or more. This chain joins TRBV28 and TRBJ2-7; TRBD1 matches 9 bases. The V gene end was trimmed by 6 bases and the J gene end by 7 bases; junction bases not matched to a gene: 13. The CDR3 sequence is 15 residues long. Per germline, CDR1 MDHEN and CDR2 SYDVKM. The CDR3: CASSPTGQGRREQYF. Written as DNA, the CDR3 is TGTGCCAGCAGCCCTACGGGACAGGGAAGGCGAGAGCAGTACTTC.

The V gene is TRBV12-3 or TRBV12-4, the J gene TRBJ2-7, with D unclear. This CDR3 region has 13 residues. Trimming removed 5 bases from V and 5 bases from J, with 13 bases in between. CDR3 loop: CASSPGNRNEQYF. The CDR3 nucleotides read TGTGCCAGCAGTCCTGGGAATAGGAACGAGCAGTACTTC.

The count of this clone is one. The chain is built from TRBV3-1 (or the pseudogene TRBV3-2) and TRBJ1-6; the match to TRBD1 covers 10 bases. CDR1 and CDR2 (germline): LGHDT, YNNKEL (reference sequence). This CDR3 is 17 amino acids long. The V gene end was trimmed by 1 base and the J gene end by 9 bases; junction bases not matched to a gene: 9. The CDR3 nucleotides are TGTGCCAGCAGCCAAGCACCCCAAGGACAGGGGGGTTCACCCCTCCACTTT. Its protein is CASSQAPQGQGGSPLHF.

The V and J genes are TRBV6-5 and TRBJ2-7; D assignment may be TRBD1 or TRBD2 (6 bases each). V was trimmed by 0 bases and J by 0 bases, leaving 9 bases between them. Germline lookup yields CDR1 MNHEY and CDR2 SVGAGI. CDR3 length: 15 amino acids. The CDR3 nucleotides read TGTGCCAGCAGTTACTCTGGGGGGCTCTCCTACGAGCAGTACTTC. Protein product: CASSYSGGLSYEQYF.

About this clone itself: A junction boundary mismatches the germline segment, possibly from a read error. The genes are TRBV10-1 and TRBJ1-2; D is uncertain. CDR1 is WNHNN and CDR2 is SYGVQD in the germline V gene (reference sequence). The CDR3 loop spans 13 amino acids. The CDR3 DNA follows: TGCGCCAGCAGTGAATCTTTTGTGGCCAGGACCTTCTTC. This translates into CASSESFVARTFF.

CDR3 amino acids: CASSREGSDQPQHF. The CDR3 DNA is TGTGCCAGCAGCCGGGAGGGGTCAGATCAGCCCCAGCATTTT. The chain links TRBV27 to TRBJ1-5; D is possibly TRBD1 (5 bases). The CDR3 has 14 residues. CDR1 is MNHEY and CDR2 is SMNVEV in the germline V gene (reference sequence). V was trimmed by 6 bases and J by 5 bases, leaving 14 bases between them.

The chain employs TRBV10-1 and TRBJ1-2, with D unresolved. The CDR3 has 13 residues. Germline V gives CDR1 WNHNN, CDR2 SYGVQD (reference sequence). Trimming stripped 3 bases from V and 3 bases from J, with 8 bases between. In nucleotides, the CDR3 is TGCGCCAGCAGTGACGGCAGAGACTATGGCTACACCTTC. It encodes CASSDGRDYGYTF.

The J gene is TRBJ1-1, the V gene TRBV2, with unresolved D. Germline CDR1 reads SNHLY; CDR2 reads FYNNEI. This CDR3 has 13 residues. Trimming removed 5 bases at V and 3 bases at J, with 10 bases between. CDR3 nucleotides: TGTGCCAGCAGTTCCTTCGGACACACTGAAGCTTTCTTT. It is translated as CASSSFGHTEAFF.

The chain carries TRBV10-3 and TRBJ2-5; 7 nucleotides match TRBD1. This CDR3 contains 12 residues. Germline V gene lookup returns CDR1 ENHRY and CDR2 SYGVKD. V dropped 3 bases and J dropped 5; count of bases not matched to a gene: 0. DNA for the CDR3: TGTGCCATCAGTGACAGGGGGGAGACCCAGTACTTC. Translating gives CAISDRGETQYF.

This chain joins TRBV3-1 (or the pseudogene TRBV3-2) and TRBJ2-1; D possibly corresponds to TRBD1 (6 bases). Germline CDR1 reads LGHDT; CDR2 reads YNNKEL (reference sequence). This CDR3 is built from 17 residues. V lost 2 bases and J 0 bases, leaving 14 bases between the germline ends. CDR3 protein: CASSQYRTESSYNEQFF. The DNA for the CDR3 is TGTGCCAGCAGCCAATACCGGACAGAGAGCTCCTACAATGAGCAGTTCTTC.

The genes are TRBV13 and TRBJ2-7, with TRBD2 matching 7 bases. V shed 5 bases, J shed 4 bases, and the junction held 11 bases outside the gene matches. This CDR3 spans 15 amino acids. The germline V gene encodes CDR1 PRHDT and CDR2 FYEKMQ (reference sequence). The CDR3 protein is CASSLSGVGLYEQYF. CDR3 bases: TGTGCCAGCAGCCTGAGCGGGGTCGGGCTGTACGAGCAGTACTTC.

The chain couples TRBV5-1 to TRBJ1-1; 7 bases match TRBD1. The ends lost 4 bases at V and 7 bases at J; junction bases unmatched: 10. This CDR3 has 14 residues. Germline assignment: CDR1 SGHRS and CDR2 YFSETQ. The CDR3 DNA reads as TGCGCCAGCAGCCATGGACAGGACGCGATTGAAGCTTTCTTT. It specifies CASSHGQDAIEAFF. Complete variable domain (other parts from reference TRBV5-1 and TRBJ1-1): KAGVTQTPRYLIKTRGQQVTLSCSPISGHRSVSWYQQTPGQGLQFLFEYFSETQRNKGNFPGRFSGRQFSNSRSEMNVSTLELGDSALYLCASSHGQDAIEAFFGQGTRLTVV.

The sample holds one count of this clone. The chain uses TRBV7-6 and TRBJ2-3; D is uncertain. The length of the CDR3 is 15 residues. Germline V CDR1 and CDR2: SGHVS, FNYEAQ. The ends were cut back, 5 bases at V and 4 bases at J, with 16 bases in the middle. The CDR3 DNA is TGTGCCAGCAGCAGGATGGAACTTATCTCAGATACGCAGTATTTT. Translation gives CASSRMELISDTQYF.

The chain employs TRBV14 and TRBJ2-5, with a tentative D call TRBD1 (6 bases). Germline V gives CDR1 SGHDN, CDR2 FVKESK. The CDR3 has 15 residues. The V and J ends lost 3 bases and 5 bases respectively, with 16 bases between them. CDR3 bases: TGTGCCAGCAGCCAGGGGGCCCTGGAAGGGGAGACCCAGTACTTC. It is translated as CASSQGALEGETQYF.

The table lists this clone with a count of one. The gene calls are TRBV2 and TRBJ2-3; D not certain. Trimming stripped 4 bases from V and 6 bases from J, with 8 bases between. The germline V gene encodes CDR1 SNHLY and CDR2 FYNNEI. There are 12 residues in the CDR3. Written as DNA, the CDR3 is TGTGCCAGCAGTGCAACTACGGATACGCAGTATTTT. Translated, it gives CASSATTDTQYF. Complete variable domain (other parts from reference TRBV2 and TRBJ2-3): EPEVTQTPSHQVTQMGQEVILRCVPISNHLYFYWYRQILGQKVEFLVSFYNNEISEKSEIFDDQFSVERPDGSNFTLKIRSTKLEDSAMYFCASSATTDTQYFGPGTRLTVL.

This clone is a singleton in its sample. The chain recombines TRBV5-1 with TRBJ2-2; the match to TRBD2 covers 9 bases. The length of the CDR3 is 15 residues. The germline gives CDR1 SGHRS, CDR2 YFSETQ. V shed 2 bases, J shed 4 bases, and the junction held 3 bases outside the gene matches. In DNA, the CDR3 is TGCGCCAGCAGCTTTAGCGGGAGCCGCACCGGGGAGCTGTTTTTT. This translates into CASSFSGSRTGELFF.

CDR3 amino acids: CASGRTGGNYGYTF. In nucleotides, the CDR3 is TGTGCCAGCGGAAGGACAGGGGGCAACTATGGCTACACCTTC. The chain has TRBV6-5 and TRBJ1-2; TRBD1 matches at 11 bases. The germline gives CDR1 MNHEY, CDR2 SVGAGI. The CDR3 totals 14 residues. The J segment lost 2 bases and the V segment lost 8 bases, leaving 4 bases of the junction unmatched.

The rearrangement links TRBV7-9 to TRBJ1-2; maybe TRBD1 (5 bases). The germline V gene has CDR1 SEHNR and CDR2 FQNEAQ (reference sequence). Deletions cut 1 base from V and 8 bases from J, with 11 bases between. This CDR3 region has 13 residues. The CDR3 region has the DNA TGTGCCAGCAGCTTAGAAGGGGCGGGAGGCTACACCTTC. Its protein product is CASSLEGAGGYTF.

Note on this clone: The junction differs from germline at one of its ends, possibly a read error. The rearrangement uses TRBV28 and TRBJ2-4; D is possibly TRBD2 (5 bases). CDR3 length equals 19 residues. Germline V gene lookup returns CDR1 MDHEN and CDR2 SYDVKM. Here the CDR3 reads CAGSFSTDFRREAKNIQYF. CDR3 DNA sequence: TGTGCCGGCAGTTTCAGTACGGACTTTCGTAGGGAGGCCAAAAACATTCAGTACTTC.

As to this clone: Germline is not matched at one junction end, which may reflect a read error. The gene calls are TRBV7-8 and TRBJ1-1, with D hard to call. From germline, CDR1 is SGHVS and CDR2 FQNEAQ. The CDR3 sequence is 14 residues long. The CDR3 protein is CASSLAAANTEAFF. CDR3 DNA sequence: TGTGCCAGCAGCCTAGCCGCGGCGAACACTGAAGCTTTCTTT. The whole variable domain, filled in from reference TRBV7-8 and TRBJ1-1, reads GAGVSQSPRYKVAKRGQDVALRCDPISGHVSLFWYQQALGQGPEFLTYFQNEAQLDKSGLPSDRFFAERPEGSVSTLKIQRTQQEDSAVYLCASSLAAANTEAFFGQGTRLTVV.

The CDR3 DNA sequence: TGTGCCAGCAGCTTTCACTCCGGGACAGGGGGCCGCTACGAGCAGTACTTC. This codes for CASSFHSGTGGRYEQYF. The genes are TRBV7-9 and TRBJ2-5, with 12 bases that match TRBD1. The J call could be wrong; TRBJ2-7 is a better fit for the DNA end. This CDR3 is built from 17 residues. Looked up from germline, CDR1 is SEHNR and CDR2 is FQNEAQ (reference sequence).

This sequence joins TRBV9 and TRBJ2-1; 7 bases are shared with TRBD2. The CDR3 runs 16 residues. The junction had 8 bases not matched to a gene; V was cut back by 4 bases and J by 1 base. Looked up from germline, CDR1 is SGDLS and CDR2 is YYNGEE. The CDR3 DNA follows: TGTGCCAGCAGCCCCATTAGCGGGCCGTCCTACAATGAGCAGTTCTTC. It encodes CASSPISGPSYNEQFF.

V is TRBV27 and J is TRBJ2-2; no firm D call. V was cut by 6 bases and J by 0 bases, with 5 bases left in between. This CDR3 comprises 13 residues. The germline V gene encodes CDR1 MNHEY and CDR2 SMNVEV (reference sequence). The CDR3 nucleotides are TGTGCCAGCAGCTCCGCGAACACCGGGGAGCTGTTTTTT. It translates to CASSSANTGELFF.

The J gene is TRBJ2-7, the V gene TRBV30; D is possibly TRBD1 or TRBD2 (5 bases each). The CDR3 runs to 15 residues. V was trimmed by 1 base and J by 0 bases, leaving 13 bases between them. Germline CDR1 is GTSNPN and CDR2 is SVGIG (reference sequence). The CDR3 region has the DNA TGTGCCTGGAGTGAGATGAGGGGCGGCTCCTACGAGCAGTACTTC. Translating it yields CAWSEMRGGSYEQYF.